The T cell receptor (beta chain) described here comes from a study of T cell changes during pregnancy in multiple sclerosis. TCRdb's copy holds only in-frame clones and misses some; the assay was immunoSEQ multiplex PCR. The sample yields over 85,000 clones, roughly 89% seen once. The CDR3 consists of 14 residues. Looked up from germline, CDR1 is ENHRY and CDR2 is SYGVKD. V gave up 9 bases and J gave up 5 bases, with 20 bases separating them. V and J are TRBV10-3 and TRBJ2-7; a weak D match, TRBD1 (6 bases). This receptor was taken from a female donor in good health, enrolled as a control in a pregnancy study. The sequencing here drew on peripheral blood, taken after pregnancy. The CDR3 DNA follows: TGTGCCATGGGGGCCGCAGGGGAGTTCCACGAGCAGTACTTC. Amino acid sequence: CAMGAAGEFHEQYF.